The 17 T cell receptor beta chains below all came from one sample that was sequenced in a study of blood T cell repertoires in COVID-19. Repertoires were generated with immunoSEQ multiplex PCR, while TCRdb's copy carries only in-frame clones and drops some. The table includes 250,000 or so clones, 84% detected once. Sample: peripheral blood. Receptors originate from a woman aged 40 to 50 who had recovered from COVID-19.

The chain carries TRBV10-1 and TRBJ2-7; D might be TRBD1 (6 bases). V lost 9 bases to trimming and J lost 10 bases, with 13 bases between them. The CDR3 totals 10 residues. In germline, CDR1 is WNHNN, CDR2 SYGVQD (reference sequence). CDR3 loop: CARNRDNQYF. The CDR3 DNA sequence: TGCGCCAGAAACCGGGACAATCAGTACTTC.

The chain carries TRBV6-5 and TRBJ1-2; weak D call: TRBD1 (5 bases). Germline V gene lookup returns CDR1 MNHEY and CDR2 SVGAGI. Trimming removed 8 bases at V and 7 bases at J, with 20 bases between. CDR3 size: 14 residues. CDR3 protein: CASASGFRVRGYTF. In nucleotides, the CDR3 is TGTGCCAGCGCCTCAGGGTTTAGGGTGCGTGGCTACACCTTC.

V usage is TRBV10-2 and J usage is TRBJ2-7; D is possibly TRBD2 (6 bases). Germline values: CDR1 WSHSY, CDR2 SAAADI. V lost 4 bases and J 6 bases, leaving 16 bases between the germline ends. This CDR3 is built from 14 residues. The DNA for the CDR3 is TGCGCCAGCAGTGGCGGGACGGTTCTACGCGAGCAGTACTTC. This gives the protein CASSGGTVLREQYF.

The CDR3 DNA is TGCGCCAGCAGTGAGCCCAGTAACTATGGCTACACCTTC. Translating gives CASSEPSNYGYTF. The chain is built from TRBV10-2 and TRBJ1-2; D remains unclear. Trimming removed 2 bases from V and 1 base from J, with 5 bases in between. The CDR3 loop spans 13 amino acids. The germline CDR1 and CDR2 sequences are WSHSY and SAAADI.

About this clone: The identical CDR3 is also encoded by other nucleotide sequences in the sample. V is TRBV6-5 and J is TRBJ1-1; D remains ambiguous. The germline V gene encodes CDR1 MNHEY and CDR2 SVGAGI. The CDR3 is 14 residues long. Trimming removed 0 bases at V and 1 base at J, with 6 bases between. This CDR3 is CASSYSTANTEAFF. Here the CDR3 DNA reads TGTGCCAGCAGTTACTCCACTGCGAACACTGAAGCTTTCTTT.

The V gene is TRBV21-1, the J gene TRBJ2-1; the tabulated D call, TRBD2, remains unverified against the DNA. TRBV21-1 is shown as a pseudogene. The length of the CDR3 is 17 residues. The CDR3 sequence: CASNPPGGELGDNEQFF. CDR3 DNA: TGTGCCAGCAACCCCCCCGGGGGGGAGTTAGGGGACAATGAGCAGTTCTTC.

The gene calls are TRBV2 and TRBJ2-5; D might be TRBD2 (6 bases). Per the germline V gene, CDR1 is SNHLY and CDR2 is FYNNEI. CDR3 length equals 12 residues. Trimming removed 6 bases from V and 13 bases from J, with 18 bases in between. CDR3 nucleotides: TGTGCCAGCAGCGTAGAGGCGGGGACGGGGTACTTC. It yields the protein CASSVEAGTGYF. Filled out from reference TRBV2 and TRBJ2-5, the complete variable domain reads EPEVTQTPSHQVTQMGQEVILRCVPISNHLYFYWYRQILGQKVEFLVSFYNNEISEKSEIFDDQFSVERPDGSNFTLKIRSTKLEDSAMYFCASSVEAGTGYFGPGTRLLVL.

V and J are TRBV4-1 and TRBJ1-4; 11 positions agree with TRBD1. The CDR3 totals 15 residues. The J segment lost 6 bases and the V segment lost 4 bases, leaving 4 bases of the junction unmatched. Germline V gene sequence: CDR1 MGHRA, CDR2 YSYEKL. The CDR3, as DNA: TGCGCCAGCAGCCGCTTGGGACAGGGGGATGAAAAACTGTTTTTT. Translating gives CASSRLGQGDEKLFF.

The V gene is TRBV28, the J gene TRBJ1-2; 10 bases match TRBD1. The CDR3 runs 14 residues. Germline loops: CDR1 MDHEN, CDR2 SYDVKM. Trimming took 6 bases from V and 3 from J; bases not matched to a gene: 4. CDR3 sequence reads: CASSWTGGDYGYTF. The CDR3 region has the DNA TGTGCCAGCAGCTGGACAGGGGGAGACTATGGCTACACCTTC.

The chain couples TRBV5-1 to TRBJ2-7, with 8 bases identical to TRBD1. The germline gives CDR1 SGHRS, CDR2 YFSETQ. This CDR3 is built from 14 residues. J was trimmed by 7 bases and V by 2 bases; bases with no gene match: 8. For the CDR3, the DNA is TGCGCCAGCAGCTTTGACCAGGGGGCTGATGAGCAGTACTTC. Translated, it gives CASSFDQGADEQYF.

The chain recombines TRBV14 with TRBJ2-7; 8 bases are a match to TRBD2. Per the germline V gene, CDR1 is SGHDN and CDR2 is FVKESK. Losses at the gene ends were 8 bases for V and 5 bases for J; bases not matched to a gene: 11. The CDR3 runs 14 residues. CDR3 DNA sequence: TGTGCCAGCCAGAAGCGGGGGATAAACGACGAGCAGTACTTC. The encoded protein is CASQKRGINDEQYF.

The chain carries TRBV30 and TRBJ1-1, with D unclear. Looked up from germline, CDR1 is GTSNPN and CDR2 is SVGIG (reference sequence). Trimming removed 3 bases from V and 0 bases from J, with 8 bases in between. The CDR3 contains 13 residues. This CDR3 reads CAWSLLLNTEAFF. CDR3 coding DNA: TGTGCCTGGAGCCTATTGTTGAACACTGAAGCTTTCTTT. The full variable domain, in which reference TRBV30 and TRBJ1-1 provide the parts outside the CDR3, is SQTIHQWPATLVQPVGSPLSLECTVEGTSNPNLYWYRQAAGRGLQLLFYSVGIGQISSEVPQNLSASRPQDRQFILSSKKLLLSDSGFYLCAWSLLLNTEAFFGQGTRLTVV.

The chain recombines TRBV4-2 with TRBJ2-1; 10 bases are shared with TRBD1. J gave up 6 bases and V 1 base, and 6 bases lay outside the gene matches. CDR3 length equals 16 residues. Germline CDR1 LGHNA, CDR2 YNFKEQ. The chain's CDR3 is CASSQAAGQGFNEQFF. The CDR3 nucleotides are TGTGCCAGCAGCCAAGCGGCGGGACAGGGGTTCAATGAGCAGTTCTTC.

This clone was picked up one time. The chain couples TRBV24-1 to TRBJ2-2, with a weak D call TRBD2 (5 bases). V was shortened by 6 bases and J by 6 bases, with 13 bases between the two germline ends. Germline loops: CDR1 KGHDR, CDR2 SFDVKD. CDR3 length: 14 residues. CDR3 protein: CATSTQARAGELFF. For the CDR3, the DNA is TGTGCCACCAGTACTCAGGCGAGGGCCGGGGAGCTGTTTTTT.

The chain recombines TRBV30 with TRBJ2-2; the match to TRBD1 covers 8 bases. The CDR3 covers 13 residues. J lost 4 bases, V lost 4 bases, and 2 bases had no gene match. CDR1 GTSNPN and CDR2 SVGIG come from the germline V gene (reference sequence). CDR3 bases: TGTGCCTGGACCGGACAGGGCACCGGGGAGCTGTTTTTT. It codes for CAWTGQGTGELFF.

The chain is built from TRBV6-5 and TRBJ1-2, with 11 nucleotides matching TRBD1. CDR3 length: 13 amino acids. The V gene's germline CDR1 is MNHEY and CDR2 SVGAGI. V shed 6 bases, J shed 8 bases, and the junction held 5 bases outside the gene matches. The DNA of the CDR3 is TGTGCCAGCAGCGGACAGGGGGCAGGAGGCTACACCTTC. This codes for CASSGQGAGGYTF.

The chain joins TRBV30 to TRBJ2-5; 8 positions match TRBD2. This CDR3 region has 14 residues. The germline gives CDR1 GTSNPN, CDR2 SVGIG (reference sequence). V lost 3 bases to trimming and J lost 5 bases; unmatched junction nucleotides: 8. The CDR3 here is CAWSPGLGSETQYF. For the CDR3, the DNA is TGTGCCTGGAGCCCGGGACTAGGGTCTGAGACCCAGTACTTC.